This TCR beta chain was identified in a study of CD8+ T cells in alopecia areata. Isolated RNA was reverse transcribed into cDNA used as the sequencing template. Sequenced by immunoSEQ multiplex PCR; TCRdb stores in-frame clones only, minus some. The sample records some 170,000 clones, just over 65% being singletons. The CDR3 runs to 12 residues. V lost 2 bases to trimming and J lost 3 bases, with 5 bases between them. Per the germline V gene, CDR1 is SGHDT and CDR2 is YYEEEE. Patients with alopecia areata provided lesional scalp punch biopsies as well as peripheral blood. The V gene is TRBV5-6, the J gene TRBJ2-5; no reliable D call. The sample consisted of CD8+ T cells sorted from blood, taken at week 0. This TCR derives from a human donor with alopecia areata. CDR3 sequence (DNA): TGTGCCAGCAGCTTTGTTGAAGAGACCCAGTACTTC. Amino acid sequence: CASSFVEETQYF.